This TCR beta chain was found in a study of cytomegalovirus exposure and HLA in healthy donors. Per germline, CDR1 MNHNY and CDR2 SVGAGI (reference sequence). This CDR3 spans 14 amino acids. Trimming pared 4 bases from V and 5 bases from J, leaving 11 bases between. The study ran its PCR with 60 Vbeta and 13 Jbeta primers. Method: immunoSEQ multiplex PCR; TCRdb's copy keeps in-frame clones and lacks some. The table has more than 95,000 clones, approximately 80% seen once; the top ten hold 7.5% to 9.5%. The V call is TRBV6-6, the J call TRBJ2-2; weak D call: TRBD2 (5 bases). Sequencing was performed on PBMCs. This receptor was identified in a young man in good health and CMV-seropositive. The CDR3 sequence is CASSSGSWTGELFF. The CDR3 bases are TGTGCCAGCAGTTCTGGGAGTTGGACCGGGGAGCTGTTTTTT.